These 21 T cell receptor beta chains were all obtained from the same sample, sequenced in a study of blood T cell repertoires in COVID-19. Sequencing was performed with immunoSEQ multiplex PCR; in TCRdb, only in-frame clones are kept and a portion is missing. In the table there are 250,000 to 350,000 clones, about nine tenths of which are singletons. The source material was peripheral blood. These receptors all stem from a young woman with COVID-19, enrolled during active disease.

A word on this clone: A much larger clone is a single base away; this may be a read error. The V and J genes are TRBV28 and TRBJ1-5, with TRBD1 as a possible D gene (5 bases). The CDR3 has 12 amino acids. The ends were cut back, 3 bases at V and 7 bases at J, with 7 bases in the middle. Germline V gives CDR1 MDHEN, CDR2 SYDVKM. This chain's CDR3 is CASSFRGQPQHF. Written as DNA, the CDR3 is TGTGCCAGCAGTTTCCGGGGGCAGCCCCAGCATTTT.

CDR3 loop: CASSLRDYSGANVLTF. In DNA form, the CDR3 reads TGTGCCAGCAGTTTAAGGGACTACTCTGGGGCCAACGTCCTGACTTTC. The chain uses TRBV27 and TRBJ2-6; 7 positions match TRBD2. The CDR3 loop spans 16 amino acids. The V segment lost 2 bases and the J segment 0 bases; nucleotides outside the gene matches: 1. Germline CDR1 and CDR2: MNHEY and SMNVEV (reference sequence).

The chain employs TRBV13 and TRBJ1-1, with D possibly being TRBD1 (6 bases). Germline lookup yields CDR1 PRHDT and CDR2 FYEKMQ (reference sequence). V was trimmed by 5 bases and J by 1 base, leaving 14 bases between them. CDR3 length: 15 amino acids. CDR3 coding DNA: TGTGCCAGCAGCCCGAGTACAGGGCAGAACACTGAAGCTTTCTTT. As protein: CASSPSTGQNTEAFF.

The count of this clone is one. This chain links TRBV15 with TRBJ1-4; 11 bases are a match to TRBD1. Germline CDR1 is LNHNV and CDR2 is YYDKDF (reference sequence). The CDR3 spans 15 residues. V gave up 3 bases and J gave up 6 bases; unmatched junction bases: 3. The CDR3 DNA reads as TGTGCCACCAGCAGTGGGACAGGGGGGGATGAAAAACTGTTTTTT. This translates into CATSSGTGGDEKLFF.

The CDR3 loop reads CASSYGSSYNEQFF. DNA for the CDR3: TGTGCCAGCAGCTACGGGAGCTCCTACAATGAGCAGTTCTTC. J is TRBJ2-1 and V is TRBV7-3, with a possible D match to TRBD2 (6 bases). The CDR3 covers 14 residues. Between the trimmed V and J ends, which lost 4 bases and 0 bases, there was a span of 7 bases. Germline CDR1 reads SGHTA; CDR2 reads FQGTGA.

The V gene is TRBV2, the J gene TRBJ2-7; D may be TRBD2 (7 bases). The germline V gene has CDR1 SNHLY and CDR2 FYNNEI. The CDR3 is 15 amino acids. V was pared by 7 bases and J by 6 bases, with 22 bases between. The CDR3 is CASTGEARGEGEQYF. In DNA, the CDR3 is TGTGCCAGCACCGGGGAGGCTAGGGGGGAGGGCGAGCAGTACTTC.

In this sample, this clone turned up once. The chain employs TRBV14 and TRBJ2-1, with 7 bases lining up with TRBD2. The CDR3 is made up of 13 amino acids. Trimming at V came to 2 bases and at J to 7 bases, leaving 2 bases not matched to a gene. CDR1 and CDR2 (germline): SGHDN, FVKESK. The CDR3 sequence is CASSQPGGNEQFF. DNA for the CDR3: TGTGCCAGCAGCCAACCGGGGGGAAATGAGCAGTTCTTC.

V gene TRBV4-3 combines with J gene TRBJ1-1; perhaps TRBD1 as D (6 bases). The CDR3 sequence is 14 residues long. The V end was cut by 4 bases, the J end by 1 base, with 10 bases between. CDR1 and CDR2 from the germline V gene are LGHNA and YSLEER. The CDR3 sequence is CASSRDRRNTEAFF. The CDR3, as DNA: TGCGCCAGCAGCCGCGACAGGAGGAACACTGAAGCTTTCTTT.

This chain uses TRBV28 with TRBJ1-2; tentatively, D is TRBD1 (5 bases). The germline V and J ends were trimmed by 3 bases and 2 bases, with 10 bases remaining between them. Germline CDR1 and CDR2: MDHEN and SYDVKM. The CDR3 runs 14 residues. The CDR3 nucleotides read TGTGCCAGCAGTTTTTGGGGCTCCAACTATGGCTACACCTTC. It yields the protein CASSFWGSNYGYTF.

V usage is TRBV2 and J usage is TRBJ2-7, with no clear D. Trimming stripped 7 bases from V and 7 bases from J, with 17 bases between. CDR3 length: 13 amino acids. Germline CDR1 and CDR2: SNHLY and FYNNEI. The CDR3 region has the DNA TGTGCCAGCAATAGACACAGCAGGTATGAGCAGTACTTC. Its translation is CASNRHSRYEQYF.

J is TRBJ2-7 and V is TRBV28; D call uncertain. The germline CDR1 and CDR2 sequences are MDHEN and SYDVKM. There are 12 residues in the CDR3. V dropped 5 bases and J dropped 7 bases, with 12 bases sitting between them. The chain's CDR3 is CASSPVGREQYF. The CDR3 DNA reads TGTGCCAGCAGTCCGGTGGGCCGAGAGCAGTACTTC.

The chain links TRBV3-1 (or the pseudogene TRBV3-2) to TRBJ1-3; D possibly corresponds to TRBD1 (6 bases). V shed 4 bases and J shed 4 bases, with 8 bases lying between them. The CDR3 contains 13 residues. Per the germline V gene, CDR1 is LGHDT and CDR2 is YNNKEL (reference sequence). The CDR3 coding sequence is TGTGCCAGCAGCCTAGGACAGGGAAACACCATATATTTT. This sequence encodes CASSLGQGNTIYF.

The genes are TRBV30 and TRBJ1-1; possible D gene TRBD1, 6 bases. CDR1 GTSNPN and CDR2 SVGIG come from the germline V gene (reference sequence). CDR3 size: 15 residues. V lost 0 bases to trimming and J lost 1 base, with 12 bases between them. In nucleotides, the CDR3 is TGTGCCTGGAGTGTAGTTGGGGGGGCGAACACTGAAGCTTTCTTT. Its protein product is CAWSVVGGANTEAFF. Together with reference TRBV30 and TRBJ1-1, the CDR3 gives the full variable domain: SQTIHQWPATLVQPVGSPLSLECTVEGTSNPNLYWYRQAAGRGLQLLFYSVGIGQISSEVPQNLSASRPQDRQFILSSKKLLLSDSGFYLCAWSVVGGANTEAFFGQGTRLTVV.

The chain uses TRBV19 and TRBJ2-1; tentatively, D is TRBD2 (6 bases). V shed 3 bases and J shed 2 bases, with 17 bases lying between them. Per the germline V gene, CDR1 is LNHDA and CDR2 is SQIVND (reference sequence). The CDR3 spans 17 residues. Here the CDR3 reads CASSIPPAGRAYNEQFF. CDR3 in DNA: TGTGCCAGTAGTATTCCCCCTGCGGGGCGGGCCTACAATGAGCAGTTCTTC.

The CDR3 sequence is CASSLGGQRATDTQYF. Written as DNA, the CDR3 is TGTGCCAGCAGCTTGGGGGGACAGAGGGCCACAGATACGCAGTATTTT. V usage is TRBV7-3 and J usage is TRBJ2-3; D may be TRBD1 (7 bases). This CDR3 has 16 residues. V was shortened by 3 bases and J by 2 bases, with 15 bases between the two germline ends. CDR1 is SGHTA and CDR2 is FQGTGA in the germline V gene.

The chain joins TRBV6-2 or TRBV6-3 to TRBJ2-1, with 11 nucleotides matching TRBD2. CDR3 length: 12 residues. With V trimmed by 4 bases and J by 15 bases, 5 bases remained unmatched. Germline CDR1 is MNHEY and CDR2 is SVGEGT. CDR3 in amino acids: CASSFSGRAPFF. The CDR3 region has the DNA TGTGCCAGCAGTTTTAGCGGGAGGGCCCCGTTCTTC.

The genes are TRBV18 and TRBJ1-3; no clear D. Per the germline V gene, CDR1 is KGHSH and CDR2 is LQKENI. The CDR3 contains 19 residues. Trimming pared 3 bases from V and 1 base from J, leaving 22 bases between. DNA for the CDR3: TGTGCCAGCTCACCGCTCAATGGACTACAACCCTCATCTGGAAACACCATATATTTT. Its protein product is CASSPLNGLQPSSGNTIYF.

The chain links TRBV28 to TRBJ1-2; D not certain. The CDR3 contains 11 residues. The germline V and J ends were trimmed by 4 bases and 8 bases, with 8 bases remaining between them. CDR1 is MDHEN and CDR2 is SYDVKM in the germline V gene. CDR3 residues: CASSSRLGYTF. CDR3 sequence (DNA): TGTGCCAGCAGTTCCAGGCTCGGCTACACCTTC.

The genes are TRBV28 and TRBJ2-3; possibly TRBD1 for D (7 bases). V was trimmed by 11 bases and J by 1 base, leaving 16 bases between them. The CDR3 has 14 amino acids. In germline, CDR1 is MDHEN, CDR2 SYDVKM. CDR3 nucleotides: TGTGCCGCAGGGGGGCGCGATGGCACAGATACGCAGTATTTT. Translated: CAAGGRDGTDTQYF. Supplemented by reference TRBV28 and TRBJ2-3, the full variable domain reads DVKVTQSSRYLVKRTGEKVFLECVQDMDHENMFWYRQDPGLGLRLIYFSYDVKMKEKGDIPEGYSVSREKKERFSLILESASTNQTSMYLCAAGGRDGTDTQYFGPGTRLTVL.

The chain recombines TRBV4-3 with TRBJ2-1; TRBD2 matches at 9 bases. With V trimmed by 1 base and J by 7 bases, 11 bases remained unmatched. The CDR3 is made up of 17 amino acids. Germline CDR1 LGHNA, CDR2 YSLEER. CDR3 sequence reads: CASSQVRGASGKNEQFF. DNA for the CDR3: TGCGCCAGCAGCCAAGTGAGGGGGGCTAGCGGGAAGAATGAGCAGTTCTTC.

A note on this clone: Relative to the germline gene, one junction end is altered; a read error may explain this. The chain recombines TRBV15 with TRBJ2-3, with 8 bases matching TRBD2. The CDR3 totals 14 residues. CDR1 is LNHNV and CDR2 is YYDKDF in the germline V gene (reference sequence). CDR3 in amino acids: CATSRREGTDTQYF. The CDR3 nucleotides read TGTGCCACCAGCAGACGGGAGGGCACGGATACGCAGTATTTT.